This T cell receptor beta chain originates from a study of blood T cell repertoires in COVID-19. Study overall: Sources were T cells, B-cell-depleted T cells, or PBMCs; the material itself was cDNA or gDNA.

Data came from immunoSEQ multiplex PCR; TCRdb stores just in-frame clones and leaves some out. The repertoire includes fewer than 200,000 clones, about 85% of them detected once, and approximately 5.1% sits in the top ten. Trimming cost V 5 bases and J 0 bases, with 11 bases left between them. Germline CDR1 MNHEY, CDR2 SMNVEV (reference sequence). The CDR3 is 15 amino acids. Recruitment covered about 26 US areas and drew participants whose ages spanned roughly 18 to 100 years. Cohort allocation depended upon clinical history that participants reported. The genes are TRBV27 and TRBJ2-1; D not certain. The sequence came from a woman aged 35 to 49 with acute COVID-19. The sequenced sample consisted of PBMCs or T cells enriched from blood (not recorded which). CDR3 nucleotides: TGTGCCAGCAGTCCAACGGAGAGCTCCTACAATGAGCAGTTCTTC. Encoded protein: CASSPTESSYNEQFF.